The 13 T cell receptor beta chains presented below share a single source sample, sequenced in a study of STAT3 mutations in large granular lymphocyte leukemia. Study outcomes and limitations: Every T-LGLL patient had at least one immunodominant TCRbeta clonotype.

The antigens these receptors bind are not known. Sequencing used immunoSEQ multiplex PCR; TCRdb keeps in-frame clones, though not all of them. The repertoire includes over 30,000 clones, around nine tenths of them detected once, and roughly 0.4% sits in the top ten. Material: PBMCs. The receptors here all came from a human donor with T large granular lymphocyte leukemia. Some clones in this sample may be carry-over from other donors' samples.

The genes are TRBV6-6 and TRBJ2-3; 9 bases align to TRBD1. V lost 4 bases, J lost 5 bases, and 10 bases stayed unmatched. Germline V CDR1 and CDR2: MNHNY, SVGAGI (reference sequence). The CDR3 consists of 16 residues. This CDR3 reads CASSSGLRTGVDTQYF. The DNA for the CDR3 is TGTGCCAGCAGTTCTGGGTTACGGACAGGGGTAGATACGCAGTATTTT.

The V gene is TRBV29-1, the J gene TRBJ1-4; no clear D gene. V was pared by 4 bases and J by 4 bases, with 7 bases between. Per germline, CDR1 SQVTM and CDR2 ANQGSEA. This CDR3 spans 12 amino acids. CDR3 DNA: TGCAGCGTTGGCAGGAATAATGAAAAACTGTTTTTT. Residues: CSVGRNNEKLFF.

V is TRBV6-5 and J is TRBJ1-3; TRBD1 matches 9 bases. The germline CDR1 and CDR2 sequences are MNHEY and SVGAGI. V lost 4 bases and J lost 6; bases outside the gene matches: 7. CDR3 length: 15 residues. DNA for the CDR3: TGTGCCAGCAGTTCGTTCGACAGGGGGGAAAACACCATATATTTT. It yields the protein CASSSFDRGENTIYF.

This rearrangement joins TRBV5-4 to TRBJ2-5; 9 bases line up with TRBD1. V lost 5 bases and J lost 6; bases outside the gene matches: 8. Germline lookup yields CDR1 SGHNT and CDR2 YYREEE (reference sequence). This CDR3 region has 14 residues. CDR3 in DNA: TGTGCCAGCAGTTCGGGACAGGGTGAAAAGACCCAGTACTTC. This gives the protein CASSSGQGEKTQYF.

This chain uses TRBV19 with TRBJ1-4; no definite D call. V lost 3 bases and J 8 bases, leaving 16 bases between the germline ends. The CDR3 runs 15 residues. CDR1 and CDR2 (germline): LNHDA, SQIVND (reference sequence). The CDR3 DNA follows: TGTGCCAGTAGTATCGTTGGATCCAGCGCGGAAAAACTGTTTTTT. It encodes CASSIVGSSAEKLFF.

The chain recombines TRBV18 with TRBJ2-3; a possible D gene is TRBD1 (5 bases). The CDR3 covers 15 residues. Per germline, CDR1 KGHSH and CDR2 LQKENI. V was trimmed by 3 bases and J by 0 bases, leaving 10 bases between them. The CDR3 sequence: CASSPQDTSTDTQYF. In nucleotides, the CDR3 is TGTGCCAGCTCACCCCAGGACACTAGCACAGATACGCAGTATTTT. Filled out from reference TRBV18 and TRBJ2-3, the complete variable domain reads NAGVMQNPRHLVRRRGQEARLRCSPMKGHSHVYWYRQLPEEGLKFMVYLQKENIIDESGMPKERFSAEFPKEGPSILRIQQVVRGDSAAYFCASSPQDTSTDTQYFGPGTRLTVL.

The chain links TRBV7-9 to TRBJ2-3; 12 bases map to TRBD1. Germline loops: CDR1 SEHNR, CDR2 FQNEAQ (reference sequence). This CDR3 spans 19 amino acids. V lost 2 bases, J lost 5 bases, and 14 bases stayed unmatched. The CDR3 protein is CASSLPTSGTGGAGDTQYF. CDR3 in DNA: TGTGCCAGCAGCTTACCAACCTCCGGGACAGGGGGCGCGGGAGATACGCAGTATTTT. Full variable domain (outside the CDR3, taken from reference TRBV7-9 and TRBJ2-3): DTGVSQNPRHKITKRGQNVTFRCDPISEHNRLYWYRQTLGQGPEFLTYFQNEAQLEKSRLLSDRFSAERPKGSFSTLEIQRTEQGDSAMYLCASSLPTSGTGGAGDTQYFGPGTRLTVL.

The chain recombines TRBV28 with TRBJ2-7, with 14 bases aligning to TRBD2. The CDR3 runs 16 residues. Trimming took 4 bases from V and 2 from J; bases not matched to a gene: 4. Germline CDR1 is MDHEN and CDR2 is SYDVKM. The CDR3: CASSSRLAGGPYEQYV. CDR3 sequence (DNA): TGTGCCAGCAGTTCCCGACTAGCGGGGGGGCCCTACGAGCAGTACGTC.

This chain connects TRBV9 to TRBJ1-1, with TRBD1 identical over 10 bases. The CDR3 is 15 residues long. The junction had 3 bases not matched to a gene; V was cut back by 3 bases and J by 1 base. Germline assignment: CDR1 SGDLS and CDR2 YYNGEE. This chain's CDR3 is CASSARDRGNTEAFF. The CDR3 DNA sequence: TGTGCCAGCAGCGCCAGGGACAGGGGGAACACTGAAGCTTTCTTT.

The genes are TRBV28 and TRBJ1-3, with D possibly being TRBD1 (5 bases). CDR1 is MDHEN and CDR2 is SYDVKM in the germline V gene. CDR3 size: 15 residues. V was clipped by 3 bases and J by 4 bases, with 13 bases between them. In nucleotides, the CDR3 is TGTGCCAGCAGTTTCGGGGGAGGGCCGGGAAACACCATATATTTT. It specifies CASSFGGGPGNTIYF.

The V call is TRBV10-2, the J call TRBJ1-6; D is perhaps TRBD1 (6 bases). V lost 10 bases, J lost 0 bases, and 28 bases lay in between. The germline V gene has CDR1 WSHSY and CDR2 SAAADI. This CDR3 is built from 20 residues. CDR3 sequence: CATEISPGGPLGSYNSPLHF. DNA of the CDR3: TGCGCCACCGAAATAAGCCCGGGGGGCCCCTTAGGCTCCTATAATTCACCCCTCCACTTT.

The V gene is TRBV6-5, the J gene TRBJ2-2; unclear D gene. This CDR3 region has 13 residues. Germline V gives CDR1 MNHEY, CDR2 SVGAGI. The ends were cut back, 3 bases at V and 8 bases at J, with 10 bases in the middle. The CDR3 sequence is CASSYTKAGELFF. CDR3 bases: TGTGCCAGCAGTTATACAAAAGCGGGGGAGCTGTTTTTT.

CDR3 bases: TGTGCCAGCAGTTACGGTGGGGGTCGCACAGATACGCAGTATTTT. Translated: CASSYGGGRTDTQYF. The chain is built from TRBV6-5 and TRBJ2-3, with D perhaps being TRBD1 or TRBD2 (5 bases each). V was trimmed by 2 bases and J by 1 base, leaving 10 bases between them. There are 15 residues in the CDR3. Per the germline V gene, CDR1 is MNHEY and CDR2 is SVGAGI.